What follows is one T cell receptor beta chain and its context. This entry belongs to a study of blood T cell repertoires in COVID-19. The overall study: Sites in the United States, Italy and Spain provided acute and convalescent COVID-19 samples. T cells, B-cell-depleted T cells, or PBMCs provided the cDNA or gDNA that served as material.

Germline loops: CDR1 LGHDT, CDR2 YNNKEL (reference sequence). The CDR3 spans 12 residues. V lost 1 base, J lost 12 bases, and 12 bases lay in between. The authors' processing: Reference gene primer amplification gave nucleated cell count estimates. The table came from immunoSEQ multiplex PCR; TCRdb's copy has only in-frame clones and leaves some out. V, J and clone size are taken as reported in that table, and D and trimming were inferred from the DNA itself. Here the sample spans a few hundred thousand clones, about 89% being singletons. Sequenced material: peripheral blood. The chain joins TRBV3-1 (or the pseudogene TRBV3-2) to TRBJ2-5; possible D gene TRBD2, 5 bases. The receptor comes from a woman aged 50 to 60 with acute or convalescent COVID-19. CDR3 loop: CASSQVEGRKYF. DNA for the CDR3: TGTGCCAGCAGCCAAGTCGAGGGCCGAAAGTACTTC.